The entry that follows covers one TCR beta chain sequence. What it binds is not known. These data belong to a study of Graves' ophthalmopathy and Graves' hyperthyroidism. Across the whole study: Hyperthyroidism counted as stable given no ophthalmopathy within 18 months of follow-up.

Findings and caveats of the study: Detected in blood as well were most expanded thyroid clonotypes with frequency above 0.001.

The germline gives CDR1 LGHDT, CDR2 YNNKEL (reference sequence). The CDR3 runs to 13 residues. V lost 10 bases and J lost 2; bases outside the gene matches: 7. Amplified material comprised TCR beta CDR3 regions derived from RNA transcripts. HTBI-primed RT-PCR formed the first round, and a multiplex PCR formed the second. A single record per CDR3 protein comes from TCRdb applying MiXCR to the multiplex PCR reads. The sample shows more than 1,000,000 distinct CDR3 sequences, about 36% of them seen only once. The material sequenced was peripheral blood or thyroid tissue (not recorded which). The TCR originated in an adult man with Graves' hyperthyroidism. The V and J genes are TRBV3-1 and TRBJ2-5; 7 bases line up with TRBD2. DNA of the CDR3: TGTGCCACAAACCGAGCGGGGCAAGAGACCCAGTACTTC. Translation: CATNRAGQETQYF.